The following is a T cell receptor (beta chain) sequence with its context. Its antigen is unidentified. CDR1 is ENHRY and CDR2 is SYGVKD in the germline V gene. V was trimmed by 6 bases and J by 6 bases, leaving 12 bases between them. The CDR3 has 13 residues. These data originate in a study of OX40 agonist ivuxolimab in advanced cancers. General observations from the study: People who partly responded at 0.1-3.0 mg/kg had some of the least clonal expansion seen. Certain nonresponding patients likewise had low normalized T-cell clonal expansion.

Libraries were prepared by immunoSEQ multiplex PCR; TCRdb keeps only in-frame clonotypes and omits some of them. This sample has about 22,000 clones, with roughly 80% found just once. The specimen comprised CD4+ or CD8+ T cells sorted from blood, sampled in a trial of the OX40 agonist ivuxolimab. The chain joins TRBV10-3 to TRBJ2-1; D is unresolved. The clonotype originates from an adult with an advanced solid tumor such as melanoma, head and neck, liver or kidney cancer. The CDR3 protein is CAISLGPRNEQFF. Written as DNA, the CDR3 is TGTGCCATCAGCCTCGGACCTCGCAATGAGCAGTTCTTC.